The clone carrying this TCR beta chain was recorded a few times. What it binds is unknown. This specimen comes from a study of siplizumab effects on memory and regulatory T cells. Study-level points and caveats: Naive T cells looked more diverse than memory cells and looked like major alloresponse contributors. No assignable naive or memory phenotype existed for roughly 80-97% of proliferating CD4+ or CD8+ clones. Researchers could map only a minor fraction of alloreactive clones to unstimulated subsets. Some alloreactive sequences were traceable to unstimulated CD4+ memory cells, and siplizumab significantly reduced them.

Germline V CDR1 and CDR2: WNHNN, SYGVQD (reference sequence). The CDR3 contains 14 residues. The V end lost 6 bases, the J end lost 4 bases, and 16 bases lay between the germline ends. Only in-frame clones appear in the TCRdb table, and some are missing; sequencing was by immunoSEQ multiplex PCR. The sample consists of over 60,000 clones, about 89% of them appearing once. The chain links TRBV10-1 to TRBJ2-7; a weak D match, TRBD1 (6 bases). The source material was CD8+ T cells sorted from blood. The TCR sequence derives from a human donor in good health. In DNA, the CDR3 is TGCGCCAGCAGCTTCAGGGGTGAGGGGTACGAGCAGTACTTC. As protein: CASSFRGEGYEQYF.